The subject of this entry is one TCR beta chain. Antigen unknown. From the 5' RACE reads, TCRdb called clonotypes with MiXCR, one entry per CDR3 protein. The table shows more than 1.5 million distinct CDR3 sequences, with less than 35% occurring only once. The length of the CDR3 is 14 residues. Germline V gives CDR1 SGHTA, CDR2 FQGNSA. The data were obtained in a study of identical twins. Findings and limits, study-wide: Model-predicted out-of-frame TCR alpha sharing fell below observed values in monozygotic twins.

Sequencing was performed on cord blood. This rearrangement joins TRBV7-2 to TRBJ2-5; D might be TRBD2 (6 bases). The tail of the sequence fits TRBJ2-4 better, so the J call may be wrong. The source of this sequence is a newborn girl in good health. The DNA for the CDR3 is TGTGCCAGCAGCTTAGTATCGGGGGTTTACATTCAGTACTTC. Amino acids: CASSLVSGVYIQYF.